Presented here are 7 T cell receptor beta chains from one specimen sequenced in a study of blood T cell repertoires in COVID-19. Here immunoSEQ multiplex PCR was the method, and the copy in TCRdb shows in-frame clones only, minus some. The table lists 250,000 to 300,000 clones, more than 75% of them singletons, with about 1.6% in the top ten. The specimen was peripheral blood. These TCRs come from a middle-aged woman who had recovered from COVID-19.

The genes are TRBV5-1 and TRBJ2-2, with TRBD1 matching over 10 bases. The CDR3 contains 14 residues. Losses at the gene ends were 5 bases for V and 4 bases for J; bases not matched to a gene: 2. Germline-derived CDR1 and CDR2 are SGHRS and YFSETQ. The CDR3 sequence: CASSWDRGTGELFF. The CDR3 DNA reads TGCGCCAGCAGTTGGGACAGGGGCACCGGGGAGCTGTTTTTT. Based on the CDR3 plus reference TRBV5-1 and TRBJ2-2, the full variable domain is KAGVTQTPRYLIKTRGQQVTLSCSPISGHRSVSWYQQTPGQGLQFLFEYFSETQRNKGNFPGRFSGRQFSNSRSEMNVSTLELGDSALYLCASSWDRGTGELFFGEGSRLTVL.

The chain joins TRBV5-1 to TRBJ2-1, with D possibly TRBD1 on 5 matching bases. The CDR3 spans 15 residues. Trimming removed 9 bases from V and 2 bases from J, with 18 bases in between. Germline V gene data show CDR1 as SGHRS and CDR2 as YFSETQ. The CDR3 sequence is CATSSDSRAYNEQFF. Here the CDR3 DNA reads TGCGCCACCTCATCAGACAGCCGAGCCTACAATGAGCAGTTCTTC.

This clone was seen a single time. The rearrangement uses TRBV18 and TRBJ2-2, with 10 bases fitting TRBD1. The germline V gene encodes CDR1 KGHSH and CDR2 LQKENI. The junction had 13 bases not matched to a gene; V was cut back by 2 bases and J by 7 bases. This CDR3 has 18 residues. The CDR3 sequence: CASSPAVMGQGPVGELFF. CDR3 coding DNA: TGTGCCAGCTCACCAGCCGTGATGGGACAGGGGCCGGTCGGGGAGCTGTTTTTT.

The chain is built from TRBV6-5 and TRBJ1-2; weak D call: TRBD1 (6 bases). Germline V gene sequence: CDR1 MNHEY, CDR2 SVGAGI. V gave up 7 bases and J gave up 6 bases, with 18 bases separating them. There are 14 residues in the CDR3. Here the CDR3 reads CASNHWGQGDGYTF. The CDR3 nucleotides read TGTGCCAGCAACCACTGGGGGCAGGGTGATGGCTACACCTTC.

The CDR3 DNA follows: TGTGCCAGCAGCCAAGATCCTGGCGGGGGGGCCTACAATGAGCAGTTCTTC. Amino acids: CASSQDPGGGAYNEQFF. The V and J genes are TRBV4-2 and TRBJ2-1; 9 nucleotides agree with TRBD2. J lost 2 bases, V lost 0 bases, and 5 bases had no gene match. Per the germline V gene, CDR1 is LGHNA and CDR2 is YNFKEQ. The CDR3 consists of 17 residues.

The rearrangement links TRBV18 to TRBJ2-2, with unresolved D. With 0 bases removed from V and 3 bases from J, the gap between germline ends came to 5 bases. Germline values: CDR1 KGHSH, CDR2 LQKENI. CDR3 length: 14 amino acids. This chain's CDR3 is CASSPPADTGELFF. The CDR3 DNA is TGTGCCAGCTCACCACCCGCGGACACCGGGGAGCTGTTTTTT.

V and J are TRBV19 and TRBJ2-6, with D perhaps matching TRBD1 (6 bases). V lost 6 bases and J 2 bases, leaving 23 bases between the germline ends. There are 19 residues in the CDR3. Germline V gene data show CDR1 as LNHDA and CDR2 as SQIVND (reference sequence). CDR3 sequence (DNA): TGTGCCAGTAGCATGGGAAGATGGGGCAGGGACACTGGGGCCAACGTCCTGACTTTC. Its translation: CASSMGRWGRDTGANVLTF.